One sample yielded the 18 T cell receptor beta chains listed below, sequenced in a study of cytomegalovirus exposure and HLA in healthy donors. The PCR made use of 60 Vbeta and 13 Jbeta primers. TCRdb's copy holds only in-frame clones and misses some; the assay was immunoSEQ multiplex PCR. The sample lists approximately 210,000 clones; almost 80% were seen once. Sequenced sample: PBMCs. Source of these receptors: a male donor in good health and CMV-seronegative.

CDR3 coding DNA: TGTGCCAGCAGCTTGGGGGGTTCTCAGCCCCAGCATTTT. Translating it yields CASSLGGSQPQHF. This chain links TRBV7-9 with TRBJ1-5; perhaps TRBD1 as D (5 bases). The CDR3 covers 13 residues. Germline V gene sequence: CDR1 SEHNR, CDR2 FQNEAQ (reference sequence). Trimming removed 3 bases from V and 6 bases from J, with 9 bases in between.

The chain links TRBV7-9 to TRBJ2-7; 8 positions match TRBD1. CDR1 and CDR2 (germline): SEHNR, FQNEAQ (reference sequence). CDR3 length equals 13 residues. J was trimmed by 6 bases and V by 4 bases; bases with no gene match: 5. This CDR3 is CASSYQGAVEQYF. CDR3 nucleotides: TGTGCCAGCAGCTATCAGGGGGCGGTCGAGCAGTACTTC.

The V and J genes are TRBV2 and TRBJ2-3, with D perhaps matching TRBD2 (6 bases). The CDR3 is 14 residues long. Looked up from germline, CDR1 is SNHLY and CDR2 is FYNNEI. Deletions cut 6 bases from V and 10 bases from J, with 20 bases between. This CDR3 is CASRVEGLGDAQYF. The CDR3 DNA sequence: TGTGCCAGCAGGGTGGAGGGTTTGGGGGATGCGCAGTATTTT.

The V call is TRBV18, the J call TRBJ1-1; TRBD1 is a possible D gene (6 bases). CDR3 length: 14 residues. Germline assignment: CDR1 KGHSH and CDR2 LQKENI. V gave up 4 bases and J gave up 3 bases, with 12 bases separating them. The CDR3 bases are TGTGCCAGCTCACTTACAGGGATGGACACTGAAGCTTTCTTT. This gives the protein CASSLTGMDTEAFF.

The gene calls are TRBV4-2 and TRBJ1-6; no firm D call. V lost 0 bases, J lost 7 bases, and 7 bases lay in between. Germline lookup yields CDR1 LGHNA and CDR2 YNFKEQ. The CDR3 extends over 14 amino acids. Here the CDR3 DNA reads TGTGCCAGCAGCCAAGATTATGCGAATTCACCCCTCCACTTT. As protein: CASSQDYANSPLHF.

This clone has only one observation. V and J are TRBV7-2 and TRBJ1-2, with 10 bases lining up with TRBD1. The V gene's germline CDR1 is SGHTA and CDR2 FQGNSA. The CDR3 runs to 15 residues. The J segment lost 5 bases and the V segment lost 5 bases, leaving 8 bases of the junction unmatched. The CDR3 DNA reads as TGTGCCAGCAGCCTAACGGGACAGGGGCCTTATGGCTACACCTTC. Amino acids: CASSLTGQGPYGYTF.

This chain connects TRBV7-8 to TRBJ1-6; tentatively, D is TRBD1 (5 bases). Germline V lookup: CDR1 SGHVS, CDR2 FQNEAQ. The CDR3 loop spans 16 amino acids. V was shortened by 5 bases and J by 7 bases, with 18 bases between the two germline ends. CDR3 bases: TGTGCCAGCAGCCACAATTCTCAGGGACTGAATTCACCCCTCCACTTT. Translated: CASSHNSQGLNSPLHF.

Of note for this clone: This probably arose from a read error, given a far larger clone one base away. CDR3 region: CASSGTGVTGELFF. The DNA for the CDR3 is TGTGCCAGCAGCGGGACAGGGGTCACCGGGGAGCTGTTTTTT. V is TRBV11-2 and J is TRBJ2-2; 10 bases match TRBD1. Trimming took 5 bases from V and 4 from J; bases not matched to a gene: 1. This CDR3 spans 14 amino acids. Germline CDR1 is SGHAT and CDR2 is FQNNGV.

The table lists this clone with a few counts. V is TRBV7-9 and J is TRBJ2-7; possibly TRBD1 for D (6 bases). Deletions cut 4 bases from V and 2 bases from J, with 15 bases between. Germline V gives CDR1 SEHNR, CDR2 FQNEAQ (reference sequence). The CDR3 is 15 residues long. The CDR3 is CASSSLGTLTYEQYF. The CDR3 DNA is TGTGCCAGCAGCTCATTAGGGACACTCACCTACGAGCAGTACTTC.

This clone was seen a single time. The rearrangement joins TRBV28 to TRBJ1-4; 8 bases match TRBD1. CDR1 is MDHEN and CDR2 is SYDVKM in the germline V gene. The CDR3 has 18 amino acids. V was clipped by 5 bases and J by 0 bases; unmatched bases: 11. The CDR3 coding sequence is TGTGCCAGCAGTCCTCCCAGGACAGGGTTTGCAACTAATGAAAAACTGTTTTTT. Translated, it gives CASSPPRTGFATNEKLFF. Full variable domain (outside the CDR3, taken from reference TRBV28 and TRBJ1-4): DVKVTQSSRYLVKRTGEKVFLECVQDMDHENMFWYRQDPGLGLRLIYFSYDVKMKEKGDIPEGYSVSREKKERFSLILESASTNQTSMYLCASSPPRTGFATNEKLFFGSGTQLSVL.

V and J are TRBV7-9 and TRBJ2-4; tentative D call: TRBD1 (6 bases). From germline, CDR1 is SEHNR and CDR2 FQNEAQ (reference sequence). V lost 3 bases to trimming and J lost 7 bases, with 13 bases between them. The CDR3 covers 14 residues. CDR3 residues: CASSFPTGRNIQYF. In DNA form, the CDR3 reads TGTGCCAGCAGCTTCCCGACAGGTCGGAACATTCAGTACTTC. Filled out from reference TRBV7-9 and TRBJ2-4, the complete variable domain reads DTGVSQNPRHKITKRGQNVTFRCDPISEHNRLYWYRQTLGQGPEFLTYFQNEAQLEKSRLLSDRFSAERPKGSFSTLEIQRTEQGDSAMYLCASSFPTGRNIQYFGAGTRLSVL.

J is TRBJ1-1 and V is TRBV7-2; D is ambiguous. With 3 bases removed from V and 4 bases from J, the gap between germline ends came to 15 bases. CDR1 is SGHTA and CDR2 is FQGNSA in the germline V gene. This CDR3 contains 15 residues. DNA for the CDR3: TGTGCCAGCAGCTTTTGGTCCTCCGGCGGCACTGAAGCTTTCTTT. Translated, it gives CASSFWSSGGTEAFF.

This chain uses TRBV29-1 with TRBJ2-3; D might be TRBD1 (6 bases). This CDR3 comprises 14 residues. Trimming took 4 bases from V and 2 from J, leaving 13 bases between them. Germline CDR1 and CDR2: SQVTM and ANQGSEA. CDR3 amino acids: CSVVVRGNTDTQYF. DNA of the CDR3: TGCAGCGTTGTAGTCAGGGGAAACACAGATACGCAGTATTTT.

This chain connects TRBV2 to TRBJ2-4; TRBD1 might be the D (5 bases). V was clipped by 7 bases and J by 2 bases, with 12 bases between them. Germline values: CDR1 SNHLY, CDR2 FYNNEI. CDR3 length equals 14 residues. CDR3 region: CASKQGESKNIQYF. CDR3 sequence (DNA): TGTGCCAGCAAGCAAGGGGAATCCAAAAACATTCAGTACTTC.

This chain uses TRBV30 with TRBJ2-7, with TRBD1 matching over 7 bases. J lost 7 bases, V lost 5 bases, and 14 bases had no gene match. The CDR3 consists of 14 residues. The germline V gene has CDR1 GTSNPN and CDR2 SVGIG (reference sequence). The CDR3, as DNA: TGTGCCTGGGGCAGACAGGGACGCTGGGATGAGCAGTACTTC. This translates into CAWGRQGRWDEQYF.

The V and J genes are TRBV4-3 and TRBJ2-1; 10 nucleotides agree with TRBD1. The CDR3 has 15 amino acids. Germline V CDR1 and CDR2: LGHNA, YSLEER. With 2 bases clipped from V and 6 bases from J, the junction kept 4 bases outside the gene matches. The CDR3 protein is CASSQLTGGLNEQFF. CDR3 sequence (DNA): TGCGCCAGCAGCCAATTGACAGGGGGCCTCAATGAGCAGTTCTTC.

The CDR3 nucleotides read TGTGCCAGCAGCCGAACGGACAGGGCTAACACTGAAGCTTTCTTT. This translates into CASSRTDRANTEAFF. The chain is built from TRBV11-1 and TRBJ1-1, with TRBD1 matching over 8 bases. This CDR3 has 15 residues. The ends lost 5 bases at V and 2 bases at J; junction bases unmatched: 7. Germline CDR1 SGHAT, CDR2 FQDESV (reference sequence).

This clone showed up just once. The same CDR3 can be traced to other DNA sequences in this sample. The CDR3 spells CASSLGQITNEKLFF. In nucleotides, the CDR3 is TGTGCCAGCAGTTTGGGCCAGATAACTAATGAAAAACTGTTTTTT. The chain links TRBV27 to TRBJ1-4, with D hard to call. V shed 3 bases and J shed 1 base, with 9 bases lying between them. The CDR3 runs 15 residues. The germline V gene has CDR1 MNHEY and CDR2 SMNVEV (reference sequence).